A selection of T cell receptor beta chains follows, all from one sample in a study of CD8 T cells in ankylosing spondylitis. Each CDR3 protein gets one entry after TCRdb re-called the 5' RACE reads with MiXCR. Among over 150,000 distinct CDR3 sequences listed, 15% to 20% were seen once. Sequences were obtained from blood, either unsorted or a sorted T cell fraction (not recorded which). These receptors were taken from a male donor aged 10 to 30 with ankylosing spondylitis or in good health (not recorded which). The CDR3 runs from the conserved cysteine through the conserved F or W. The D gene is left open where the match is weak. Size values are once, few and many counts, or a class for expanded clones, and some rows have none.

d_call	v_call	clone_size	j_call	cdr3_aa	cdr3_nt
TRBD1	TRBV7-2	many	TRBJ2-7	CASSSTGTGGYEQYF	TGTGCCAGCAGCTCTACCGGGACAGGGGGCTACGAGCAGTACTTC
TRBD2	TRBV29-1	NA	TRBJ2-3	CSVGTERGVGDTQYF	TGCAGCGTTGGGACTGAGCGGGGAGTTGGAGATACGCAGTATTTT
NA	TRBV30	many	TRBJ2-2	CAWADGPGELFF	TGTGCCTGGGCGGATGGCCCCGGGGAGCTGTTTTTT
TRBD1	TRBV30	many	TRBJ1-2	CAWTIQGADYGYTF	TGTGCCTGGACGATACAGGGGGCGGACTATGGCTACACCTTC
TRBD1	TRBV2	many	TRBJ2-3	CASSQGVIDTQYF	TGTGCCAGCAGCCAGGGGGTTATTGATACGCAGTATTTT
NA	TRBV14	many	TRBJ1-6	CASSQDGWKSDSPLHF	TGTGCCAGCAGCCAAGACGGCTGGAAAAGCGATTCACCCCTCCACTTT
TRBD2	TRBV4-3	NA	TRBJ2-5	CASSQGGGSETQYF	TGCGCCAGCAGCCAAGGAGGCGGGAGTGAGACCCAGTACTTC
NA	TRBV20-1	many	TRBJ2-1	CSASDSYNEQFF	TGCAGTGCTAGCGATTCTTACAATGAGCAGTTCTTC
NA	TRBV3-1	many	TRBJ2-2	CASVAGTLPGRELFF	TGTGCCAGCGTAGCCGGGACTCTCCCCGGTAGGGAGCTGTTTTTT
NA	TRBV28	many	TRBJ2-3	CASSSDTVATDTQYF	TGTGCCAGCAGTTCTGACACGGTCGCCACAGATACGCAGTATTTT